This T cell receptor (beta chain) comes out of a study of cytomegalovirus exposure and HLA in healthy donors. There are 11 residues in the CDR3. V was trimmed by 6 bases and J by 4 bases, leaving 7 bases between them. The V gene's germline CDR1 is MNHNS and CDR2 SASEGT. Primers included in the PCR were 60 Vbeta and 13 Jbeta primers. Clones were read by immunoSEQ multiplex PCR, and TCRdb kept only the in-frame ones, dropping some. Counted here are more than 90,000 clones, more than 70% occurring once; the ten biggest clones make up around 16%. This chain links TRBV6-1 with TRBJ2-7; no clear D gene. The source of this sequence is a man aged 50 to 60 in good health and CMV-seropositive. The sample was PBMCs. This CDR3 is CASRTGYEQYF. For the CDR3, the DNA is TGTGCCAGCAGAACGGGTTACGAGCAGTACTTC.